The rows below give T cell receptor beta chains drawn from one sample of a study of siplizumab effects on memory and regulatory T cells. Data came from immunoSEQ multiplex PCR; TCRdb stores just in-frame clones and leaves some out. The data contain some 100,000 clones, 93% of them singletons. The sample taken for sequencing was CD8+ T cells sorted from blood. The receptors come from a human donor in good health. The CDR3 runs from the conserved cysteine through the conserved F or W. A D gene is named only where the DNA matches it firmly. The size of a clone is reported for some rows only, either as once, few or many, or as a class for expanded clones.

v_call	clone_size	d_call	cdr3_length	j_call	cdr3_aa	cdr3_nt
TRBV7-9	NA	NA	15	TRBJ2-7	CASSLAIGRAYEQYF	TGTGCCAGCAGCTTAGCGATAGGGAGAGCCTACGAGCAGTACTTC
TRBV15	NA	NA	14	TRBJ1-1	CATSRDRGPGEAFF	TGTGCCACCAGCAGAGATCGAGGGCCAGGTGAAGCTTTCTTT
TRBV6-6	NA	NA	14	TRBJ1-4	CASSLQAGNEKLFF	TGTGCCAGCAGTTTACAGGCCGGGAATGAAAAACTGTTTTTT
TRBV5-4	once	NA	12	TRBJ2-3	CASSLGADTQYF	TGTGCCAGCAGCTTGGGTGCAGATACGCAGTATTTT
TRBV7-2	once	TRBD1	15	TRBJ2-7	CASSASGTGLYEQYF	TGTGCCAGCAGCGCCTCCGGGACAGGGTTATACGAGCAGTACTTC
TRBV9	NA	NA	15	TRBJ2-3	CASSVVFGRTDTQYF	TGTGCCAGCAGCGTAGTTTTCGGCCGTACAGATACGCAGTATTTT
TRBV7-9	NA	NA	14	TRBJ1-1	CASSLSDSPTEAFF	TGTGCCAGCAGCTTGTCTGACAGCCCTACTGAAGCTTTCTTT
TRBV29-1	NA	NA	11	TRBJ1-6	CSVEKNSPLHF	TGCAGCGTTGAGAAAAATTCACCCCTCCACTTT
TRBV7-8	NA	NA	13	TRBJ2-7	CASSLASWDEQYF	TGTGCCAGCAGCTTAGCGAGCTGGGACGAGCAGTACTTC
TRBV4-1	NA	NA	16	TRBJ1-2	CASSQDEGGGRYGYTF	TGCGCCAGCAGCCAAGATGAGGGGGGAGGACGCTATGGCTACACCTTC
TRBV10-2	NA	NA	13	TRBJ2-1	CASSLFRVNEQFF	TGCGCCAGCAGTCTCTTTCGTGTGAATGAGCAGTTCTTC
TRBV21-1	NA	NA	17	TRBJ1-3	CASSKARRASSGNTIYF	TGTGCCAGCAGCAAAGCTCGAAGGGCCAGCTCTGGAAACACCATATATTTT
TRBV5-1	NA	TRBD1	20	TRBJ2-6	CASSLEGPGQPRSGANVLTF	TGCGCCAGCAGCTTGGAGGGGCCGGGACAGCCCCGCTCTGGGGCCAACGTCCTGACTTTC
TRBV9	NA	NA	13	TRBJ2-7	CASSVGDWYEQYF	TGTGCCAGCAGCGTAGGGGACTGGTACGAGCAGTACTTC
TRBV27	NA	TRBD1	15	TRBJ1-5	CASSLTGDSNQPQHF	TGTGCCAGCAGTTTGACAGGGGATAGCAATCAGCCCCAGCATTTT
TRBV19	NA	NA	13	TRBJ1-1	CASQGHSGTEAFF	TGTGCCAGTCAGGGACATTCGGGCACTGAAGCTTTCTTT
TRBV10-3	few	NA	14	TRBJ1-1	CAISGTEKYTEAFF	TGTGCCATCAGTGGGACAGAGAAGTACACTGAAGCTTTCTTT
TRBV27	NA	NA	14	TRBJ1-2	CASRGLGIPYGYTF	TGTGCCAGCAGGGGCTTGGGGATTCCCTATGGCTACACCTTC
TRBV19	NA	TRBD1	13	TRBJ1-2	CASKPGGYYGYTF	TGTGCCAGTAAACCAGGGGGGTACTATGGCTACACCTTC
TRBV7-3	NA	NA	13	TRBJ2-5	CASSDSGQETQYF	TGTGCCAGCAGCGATAGCGGCCAAGAGACCCAGTACTTC
TRBV7-9	NA	TRBD2	17	TRBJ2-1	CASEQVPRTSENNEQFF	TGTGCCTCCGAACAAGTCCCCCGGACTAGCGAAAACAATGAGCAGTTCTTC
TRBV9	NA	TRBD1	15	TRBJ1-5	CASSGGQGLNQPQHF	TGTGCCAGCAGCGGCGGACAGGGCCTCAATCAGCCCCAGCATTTT
TRBV15	NA	TRBD2	16	TRBJ2-1	CATSRGLAGGGYEQFF	TGTGCCACCAGCAGAGGACTAGCGGGAGGGGGCTATGAGCAGTTCTTC
TRBV11-2	NA	TRBD2	16	TRBJ2-7	CASSLDTASGHREQYF	TGTGCCAGCAGCTTAGATACGGCTAGCGGACACCGGGAGCAGTACTTC
TRBV6-6	NA	TRBD2	15	TRBJ2-2	CASTLSGTDTGELFF	TGTGCCAGCACCCTAAGCGGGACCGACACCGGGGAGCTGTTTTTT
TRBV19	NA	TRBD1	13	TRBJ1-2	CASNHRGNYGYTF	TGTGCCAGTAACCACAGGGGTAACTATGGCTACACCTTC
TRBV7-9	once	NA	14	TRBJ2-7	CASGPDGGPYEQYF	TGTGCCAGCGGCCCGGACGGCGGACCCTACGAGCAGTACTTC
TRBV6-5	NA	NA	13	TRBJ2-6	CASSYSGANVLTF	TGTGCCAGCAGTTACTCTGGGGCCAACGTCCTGACTTTC
TRBV21-1	NA	NA	15	TRBJ1-2	CASTPYHHPNYGYTF	TGTGCCAGCACCCCATACCACCACCCTAACTATGGCTACACCTTC
TRBV25-1	NA	NA	14	TRBJ2-7	CASSHSGPLYEQYF	TGTGCCAGCAGCCACTCCGGGCCGCTATACGAGCAGTACTTC
TRBV11-3	NA	TRBD1	17	TRBJ2-7	CASSSWGDRADAYEQYF	TGTGCCAGCAGCTCATGGGGGGACAGGGCTGACGCCTACGAGCAGTACTTC
TRBV19	NA	NA	17	TRBJ1-3	CASEMYREAVSGNTIYF	TGTGCCAGTGAGATGTACAGGGAAGCCGTCTCTGGAAACACCATATATTTT
TRBV13	NA	NA	16	TRBJ2-2	CASSSQVRGNTGELFF	TGTGCCAGCAGCTCCCAGGTTCGGGGAAACACCGGGGAGCTGTTTTTT
TRBV13	NA	TRBD1	14	TRBJ1-2	CASSQGGQGHGYTF	TGTGCCAGCAGCCAGGGGGGGCAGGGGCATGGCTACACCTTC
TRBV11-3	NA	NA	15	TRBJ2-1	CASSSARLPLDEQFF	TGTGCCAGCAGCTCCGCCCGACTACCCCTCGATGAGCAGTTCTTC
TRBV6-6	once	NA	15	TRBJ2-1	CASSYSAISYNEQFF	TGTGCCAGCAGTTACTCTGCCATCTCCTACAATGAGCAGTTCTTC
TRBV4-3	NA	TRBD1	16	TRBJ2-1	CASSQETGGSYNEQFF	TGCGCCAGCAGCCAAGAGACAGGGGGCTCCTACAATGAGCAGTTCTTC
TRBV7-9	NA	NA	16	TRBJ2-3	CASSPPVGGSPDTQYF	TGTGCCAGCAGCCCACCGGTGGGGGGCTCCCCAGATACGCAGTATTTT
TRBV4-1	NA	NA	17	TRBJ2-7	CASSQLHPTAYSYEQYF	TGCGCCAGCAGCCAACTTCATCCGACGGCATACTCCTACGAGCAGTACTTC
TRBV27	NA	TRBD2	14	TRBJ2-1	CASSWASGGNEQFF	TGTGCCAGCAGTTGGGCTAGCGGGGGGAATGAGCAGTTCTTC
TRBV29-1	NA	TRBD2	13	TRBJ2-7	CSAGDSYSYEQYF	TGCAGTGCGGGAGACTCATACTCCTACGAGCAGTACTTC
TRBV18	NA	NA	14	TRBJ2-7	CASSPVGVNDEQYF	TGTGCCAGCTCACCTGTTGGGGTGAACGATGAGCAGTACTTC
TRBV6-1	few	NA	13	TRBJ1-5	CASSDWGNQPQHF	TGTGCCAGCAGTGATTGGGGGAATCAGCCCCAGCATTTT
TRBV27	once	NA	14	TRBJ1-2	CASSPGRGTYGYTF	TGTGCCAGCAGTCCGGGACGAGGGACGTATGGCTACACCTTC
TRBV29-1	NA	TRBD1	14	TRBJ2-1	CSAERDSSYNEQFF	TGCAGCGCGGAAAGGGACAGTTCATACAATGAGCAGTTCTTC
TRBV7-9	NA	TRBD1	16	TRBJ2-5	CASSLEDRAPVETQYF	TGTGCCAGCAGCTTAGAGGACAGGGCTCCGGTGGAGACCCAGTACTTC
TRBV5-1	NA	TRBD2	15	TRBJ2-5	CASSGLAGNQETQYF	TGCGCCAGCAGCGGACTAGCGGGGAATCAAGAGACCCAGTACTTC
TRBV11-2	NA	NA	13	TRBJ2-1	CASSLPWENEQFF	TGTGCCAGCAGCTTACCTTGGGAGAATGAGCAGTTCTTC
TRBV9	NA	NA	13	TRBJ2-1	CASSVGGVNEQFF	TGTGCCAGCAGCGTAGGGGGAGTTAATGAGCAGTTCTTC